These 3 T cell receptor beta chains originate from one sample sequenced in a study of control samples from healthy donors and cancer patients. Sequenced by immunoSEQ multiplex PCR; TCRdb stores in-frame clones only, minus some. The sample carries about 100,000 clones, about 90% recorded once. Material: blood. These receptors were taken from a woman aged 50 to 60 in good health.

On this clone: The junction shows a germline mismatch at one end, possibly a read error. The rearrangement uses TRBV7-2 and TRBJ2-1, with D unclear. This CDR3 spans 13 amino acids. Germline lookup yields CDR1 SGHTA and CDR2 FQGNSA. CDR3 protein: CASSLLFNNEQFF. CDR3 coding DNA: TGTGCCAGCAGCCTACTCTTCAACAACGAGCAGTTCTTC.

The chain couples TRBV11-2 to TRBJ2-4; no firm D call. The germline V and J ends were trimmed by 5 bases and 7 bases, with 12 bases remaining between them. Germline V gene data show CDR1 as SGHAT and CDR2 as FQNNGV. The CDR3 extends over 13 amino acids. The CDR3 sequence is CASSADPGNIQYF. In nucleotides, the CDR3 is TGTGCCAGCAGCGCGGACCCGGGTAACATTCAGTACTTC.

This clone was counted a few times. V and J are TRBV11-2 and TRBJ2-7, with D perhaps TRBD1 (6 bases). V lost 3 bases, J lost 3 bases, and 9 bases lay in between. Per the germline V gene, CDR1 is SGHAT and CDR2 is FQNNGV. This CDR3 region has 13 residues. The CDR3 here is CASSFEGVYEQYF. The CDR3 nucleotides read TGTGCCAGCAGCTTTGAGGGGGTCTACGAGCAGTACTTC. Full variable domain (rest looked up from reference TRBV11-2 and TRBJ2-7): EAGVAQSPRYKIIEKRQSVAFWCNPISGHATLYWYQQILGQGPKLLIQFQNNGVVDDSQLPKDRFSAERLKGVDSTLKIQPAKLEDSAVYLCASSFEGVYEQYFGPGTRLTVT.